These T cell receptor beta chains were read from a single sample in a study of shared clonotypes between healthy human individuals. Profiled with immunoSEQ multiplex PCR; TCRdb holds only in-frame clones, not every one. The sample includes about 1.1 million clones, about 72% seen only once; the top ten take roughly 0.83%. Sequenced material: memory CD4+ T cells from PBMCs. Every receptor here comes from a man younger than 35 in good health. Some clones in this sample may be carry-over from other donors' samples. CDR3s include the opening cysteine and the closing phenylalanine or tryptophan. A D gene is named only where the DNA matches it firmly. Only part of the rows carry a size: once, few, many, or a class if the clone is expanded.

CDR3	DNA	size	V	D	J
CASKYEGNNGELFF	TGTGCCAGCAAATACGAAGGGAACAACGGGGAGCTGTTTTTT	.	TRBV2	.	TRBJ2-2
CASSLTGTSGRSASGETQYF	TGTGCCAGCTCACTTACCGGGACTAGCGGGAGAAGTGCTTCGGGAGAGACCCAGTACTTC	.	TRBV18	TRBD2	TRBJ2-5
CASSEKQETQYF	TGCGCCAGCAGCGAAAAACAAGAGACCCAGTACTTC	.	TRBV5-1	.	TRBJ2-5
CASSEAPERNTIYF	TGTGCCAGCAGTGAAGCGCCAGAACGAAACACCATATATTTT	once	TRBV6-1	.	TRBJ1-3
CASSPVRGRAEQYF	TGTGCCAGCAGCCCGGTCAGGGGGCGGGCCGAGCAGTACTTC	.	TRBV5-5	TRBD1	TRBJ2-7
CASSQDWAGSMSAQYF	TGCGCCAGCAGCCAAGATTGGGCAGGGTCAATGTCGGCCCAGTACTTC	.	TRBV4-3	.	TRBJ2-5
CASSVRQGKADTQYF	TGTGCCAGCAGCGTGCGACAGGGGAAAGCAGATACGCAGTATTTT	.	TRBV9	TRBD1	TRBJ2-3
CSVALNTEAFF	TGCAGCGTAGCCTTGAACACTGAAGCTTTCTTT	few	TRBV29-1	.	TRBJ1-1
CASSLVYEQYF	TGTGCCAGCAGTCTAGTCTACGAGCAGTACTTC	.	TRBV28	.	TRBJ2-7
CASSYSGTGPEKLFF	TGTGCCAGCAGTTACTCGGGGACAGGGCCTGAAAAACTGTTTTTT	.	TRBV6-5	TRBD1	TRBJ1-4
CASSSIGSRQRDTYGYTF	TGCGCCAGCAGCTCGATAGGTAGCAGACAACGAGATACCTATGGCTACACCTTC	.	TRBV5-1	.	TRBJ1-2
CASSFGMAGVDTGELFF	TGCGCCAGCAGCTTCGGGATGGCGGGGGTGGACACCGGGGAGCTGTTTTTT	.	TRBV5-1	TRBD2	TRBJ2-2
CASSAIGTSGSEQFF	TGTGCCAGCAGCGCCATCGGGACTAGCGGAAGTGAGCAGTTCTTC	.	TRBV9	TRBD2	TRBJ2-1
CASKEGTQIAKNIQYF	TGTGCCAGCAAGGAAGGTACCCAGATAGCCAAAAACATTCAGTACTTC	.	TRBV2	.	TRBJ2-4
CASSLTPGAYEQYF	TGTGCCAGCAGCTTAACCCCAGGGGCCTACGAGCAGTACTTC	once	TRBV7-3	.	TRBJ2-7
CASMTGGGDEQYF	TGTGCCAGCATGACCGGAGGGGGCGACGAGCAGTACTTC	.	TRBV6-1	.	TRBJ2-7
CASSHGRENTEAFF	TGTGCCAGCTCACATGGACGGGAGAACACTGAAGCTTTCTTT	.	TRBV18	.	TRBJ1-1
CASSPSSGRTDEQFF	TGTGCCAGCAGTCCGTCTAGCGGGAGAACCGATGAGCAGTTCTTC	few	TRBV6-5	TRBD2	TRBJ2-1
CASSYGQESTYEQYF	TGTGCCAGCAGCTATGGACAGGAGTCTACCTACGAGCAGTACTTC	.	TRBV5-6	TRBD1	TRBJ2-7
CASSLQRGNEQFF	TGTGCCAGCAGCTTACAAAGGGGCAATGAGCAGTTCTTC	once	TRBV11-2	.	TRBJ2-1
CASSQDVRMAGELFF	TGTGCCAGCAGCCAAGACGTTAGAATGGCCGGGGAGCTGTTTTTT	.	TRBV4-2	.	TRBJ2-2
CASTPGNEQFF	TGTGCCAGCACGCCGGGGAATGAGCAGTTCTTC	.	TRBV7-9	.	TRBJ2-1
CASSQQGVNQPQHF	TGTGCCAGCTCACAGCAGGGGGTCAATCAGCCCCAGCATTTT	.	TRBV18	TRBD1	TRBJ1-5
CASSGTGGGNQPQHF	TGTGCCAGCAGCGGTACAGGGGGAGGCAATCAGCCCCAGCATTTT	.	TRBV7-2	TRBD1	TRBJ1-5
CASSSQGLGNQPQHF	TGTGCCAGCAGTTCCCAGGGTCTGGGCAATCAGCCCCAGCATTTT	.	TRBV28	.	TRBJ1-5
CASSLGGQNYEQYF	TGTGCCAGCAGCTTAGGGGGCCAGAACTACGAGCAGTACTTC	.	TRBV7-2	.	TRBJ2-7
CASSVWEQGYNSPLHF	TGTGCCAGCAGCGTATGGGAACAGGGGTATAATTCACCCCTCCACTTT	.	TRBV5-6	TRBD1	TRBJ1-6
CASSTTAPQYF	TGTGCCAGCAGCACGACAGCTCCCCAGTACTTC	.	TRBV7-9	.	TRBJ2-5
CASKPGHLGDREAQYF	TGTGCCAGCAAACCGGGACACCTGGGCGACCGAGAGGCGCAGTACTTC	.	TRBV27	.	TRBJ2-5
CASSNNRGRYEQYF	TGTGCCAGCAGCAACAACAGGGGGCGCTACGAGCAGTACTTC	.	TRBV5-4	TRBD1	TRBJ2-7
CASSPRQRANYGYTF	TGTGCCAGCAGCCCTCGTCAGAGAGCTAACTATGGCTACACCTTC	.	TRBV4-2	.	TRBJ1-2
CASSFLASGRYEQYF	TGTGCCAGCAGTTTTTTGGCTAGCGGGAGGTACGAGCAGTACTTC	.	TRBV27	TRBD2	TRBJ2-7
CASSMGHSDTQYF	TGTGCCAGCAGTATGGGCCACTCAGATACGCAGTATTTT	.	TRBV2	.	TRBJ2-3
CASRETGSNQPQHF	TGTGCCAGCAGGGAGACGGGTAGCAATCAGCCCCAGCATTTT	.	TRBV6-1	.	TRBJ1-5
CASSPIPGTGSYLSNYGYTF	TGTGCCAGTAGTCCTATTCCAGGGACAGGATCTTACCTTTCTAACTATGGCTACACCTTC	.	TRBV19	TRBD1	TRBJ1-2
CASSLGGAQNTEAFF	TGTGCCAGCAGCTTAGGAGGGGCTCAGAACACTGAAGCTTTCTTT	few	TRBV7-3	.	TRBJ1-1
CASSSARTASTDTQYF	TGTGCCAGCAGCTCAGCCCGGACAGCTAGCACAGATACGCAGTATTTT	.	TRBV5-8	.	TRBJ2-3
CASSLVAGPNNEQFF	TGCGCCAGCAGCTTGGTCGCGGGACCGAACAATGAGCAGTTCTTC	.	TRBV5-1	.	TRBJ2-1
CASSPLDSGETQYF	TGTGCCAGCTCACCACTGGACAGTGGAGAGACCCAGTACTTC	.	TRBV18	.	TRBJ2-5
CARSTGHLFYEQYF	TGTGCCAGAAGCACGGGACACCTTTTTTACGAGCAGTACTTC	.	TRBV5-3	.	TRBJ2-7
CASSRSASWNTEAFF	TGTGCCAGCAGTAGGTCCGCCAGCTGGAACACTGAAGCTTTCTTT	.	TRBV27	.	TRBJ1-1
CASSLGTRGETQYF	TGCGCCAGCAGCCTTGGGACTAGAGGCGAGACCCAGTACTTC	once	TRBV5-1	TRBD2	TRBJ2-5
CASSYYATGEDEQYF	TGTGCCAGCAGCTATTACGCAACAGGGGAAGACGAGCAGTACTTC	once	TRBV5-4	TRBD1	TRBJ2-7
CASSFLSEALGSEKLFF	TGTGCCAGCAGCTTCTTATCCGAGGCGCTAGGTAGTGAAAAACTGTTTTTT	.	TRBV5-6	.	TRBJ1-4
CASSYLPGTSGRGYEQYF	TGTGCCAGCAGCTACCTACCCGGGACTAGCGGGAGGGGATACGAGCAGTACTTC	.	TRBV11-2	TRBD2	TRBJ2-7
CASSYSPVVTDTQYF	TGTGCCAGCAGTTACTCTCCAGTTGTCACAGATACGCAGTATTTT	.	TRBV6-5	.	TRBJ2-3
CASSSRDRGSYEQFF	TGTGCCAGCAGCTCGCGGGACAGGGGGAGCTATGAGCAGTTCTTC	few	TRBV7-9	TRBD1	TRBJ2-1
CASSNQGACEQYF	TGCGCCAGCAGTAACCAGGGGGCCTGCGAGCAGTACTTC	.	TRBV10-1	TRBD1	TRBJ2-7
CASSFARATEAFF	TGTGCCAGCAGCTTTGCTAGGGCCACTGAAGCTTTCTTT	few	TRBV13	.	TRBJ1-1
CASRLNRGRGYTF	TGTGCCAGTAGACTTAACAGGGGGCGAGGCTACACCTTC	.	TRBV19	TRBD1	TRBJ1-2
CAWPMGGHSNQPQHF	TGTGCCTGGCCTATGGGCGGACATAGCAATCAGCCCCAGCATTTT	.	TRBV30	.	TRBJ1-5
CASSFSGGETQYF	TGCGCCAGCAGCTTTAGCGGAGGGGAGACCCAGTACTTC	.	TRBV5-1	.	TRBJ2-5
CASSHPGLAGGTSYNEQFF	TGCGCCAGCAGCCACCCGGGACTAGCGGGGGGGACCTCCTACAATGAGCAGTTCTTC	.	TRBV4-1	TRBD2	TRBJ2-1
CASSPLPGTGPKNEQFF	TGTGCCAGCAGCCCTCTTCCCGGGACAGGGCCCAAAAATGAGCAGTTCTTC	.	TRBV4-2	TRBD1	TRBJ2-1